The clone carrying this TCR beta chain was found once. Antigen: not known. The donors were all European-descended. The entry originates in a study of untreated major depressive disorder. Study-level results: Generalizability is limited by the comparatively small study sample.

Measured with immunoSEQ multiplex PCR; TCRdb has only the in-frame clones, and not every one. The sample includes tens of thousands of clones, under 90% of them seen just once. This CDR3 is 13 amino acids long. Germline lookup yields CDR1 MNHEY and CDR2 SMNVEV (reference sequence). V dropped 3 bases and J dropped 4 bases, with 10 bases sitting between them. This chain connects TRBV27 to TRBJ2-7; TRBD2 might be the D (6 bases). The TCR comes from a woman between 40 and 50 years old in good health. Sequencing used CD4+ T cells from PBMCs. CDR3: CASSFNGGYEQYF. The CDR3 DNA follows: TGTGCCAGCAGTTTTAATGGGGGGTACGAGCAGTACTTC.